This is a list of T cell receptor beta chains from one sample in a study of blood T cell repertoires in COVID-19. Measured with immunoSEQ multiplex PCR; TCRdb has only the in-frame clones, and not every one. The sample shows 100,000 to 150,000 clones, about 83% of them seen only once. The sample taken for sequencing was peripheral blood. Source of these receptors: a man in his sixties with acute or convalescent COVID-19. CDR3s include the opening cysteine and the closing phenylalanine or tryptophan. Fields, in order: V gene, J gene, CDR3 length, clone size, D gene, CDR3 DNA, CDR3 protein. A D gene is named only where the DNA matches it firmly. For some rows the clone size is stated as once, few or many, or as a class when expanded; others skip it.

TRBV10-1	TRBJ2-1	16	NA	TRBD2	TGCGCCAGCAGTGCGAGACTAGCGGGGACATACAATGAGCAGTTCTTC	CASSARLAGTYNEQFF
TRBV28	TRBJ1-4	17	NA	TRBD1	TGTGCCAGCAGTTCCCCGGGACAGGGGAAAACTAATGAAAAACTGTTTTTT	CASSSPGQGKTNEKLFF
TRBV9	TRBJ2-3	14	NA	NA	TGTGCCAGCAGCGTAGTGCTGCCCCCGCGGACGCAGTATTTT	CASSVVLPPRTQYF
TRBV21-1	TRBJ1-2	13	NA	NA	TGTGCCACCGGGTGGGGGGAGAACTATGGCTACACCTTC	CATGWGENYGYTF
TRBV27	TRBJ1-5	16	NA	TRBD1	TGTGCCAGCAGAGCTCATCCAGGGGGCGCGAGTCAGCCCCAGCATTTT	CASRAHPGGASQPQHF
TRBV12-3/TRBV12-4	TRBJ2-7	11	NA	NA	TGTGCCAGCAGTTTTAATTACGAGCAGTACTTC	CASSFNYEQYF
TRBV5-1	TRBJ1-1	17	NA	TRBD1	TGCGCCAGCAGCTTTGCCGGTGGGACAGGGGGCTGGACTGAAGCTTTCTTT	CASSFAGGTGGWTEAFF
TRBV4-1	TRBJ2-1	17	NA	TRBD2	TGCGCCAGCAGCCAAGATACCGGCGGGGGGGTTTACAATGAGCAGTTCTTC	CASSQDTGGGVYNEQFF
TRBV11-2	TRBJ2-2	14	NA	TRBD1	TGTGCCAGCAGCACCCGGACAGGGGGCGGGGAGCTGTTTTTT	CASSTRTGGGELFF
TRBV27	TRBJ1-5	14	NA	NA	NA	CASSSSQINQPQHF
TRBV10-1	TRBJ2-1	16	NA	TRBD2	TGCGCCAGCAGTGAGTCGAGCGGGAGGGCCTACAATGAGCAGTTCTTC	CASSESSGRAYNEQFF
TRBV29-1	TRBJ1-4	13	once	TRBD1	TGCAGCGTCTTACAGGGGGCCGGGGAAAAACTGTTTTTT	CSVLQGAGEKLFF
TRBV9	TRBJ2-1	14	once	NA	TGTGCCAGCAGCCCCCGGAGTTCCTACAATGAGCAGTTCTTC	CASSPRSSYNEQFF
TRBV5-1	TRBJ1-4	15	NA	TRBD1	TGCGCCAGCAGGAGAGGGACAGGGGGCACTGAAAAACTGTTTTTT	CASRRGTGGTEKLFF
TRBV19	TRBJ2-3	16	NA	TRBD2	TGTGCCAGTAGTCCTAGGGGACTAGCTGCCACAGATACGCAGTATTTT	CASSPRGLAATDTQYF
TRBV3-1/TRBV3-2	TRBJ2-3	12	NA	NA	TGTGCCAGCAGCCTGACAGTGGGCCCAGCGTATTTT	CASSLTVGPAYF
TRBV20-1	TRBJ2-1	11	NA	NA	TGCAGTGCTATTGACCTACCTCGTCGGTTCTTC	CSAIDLPRRFF
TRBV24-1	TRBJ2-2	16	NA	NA	TGTGCCACCAGTGATTTTGAGACAGCCAACACCGGGGAGCTGTTTTTT	CATSDFETANTGELFF
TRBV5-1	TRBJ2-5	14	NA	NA	TGCGCCAGCAGCTCCCAGGCCCGCGAAGAGACCCAGTACTTC	CASSSQAREETQYF
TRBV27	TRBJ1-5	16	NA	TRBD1	TGTGCCAGCAGTCCCTCGACGGTGACAGGGAATCAGCCCCAGCATTTT	CASSPSTVTGNQPQHF
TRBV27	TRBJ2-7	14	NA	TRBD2	TGTGCCAGCAGGCCTAGCGGGAGTCCCTACGAGCAGTACTTC	CASRPSGSPYEQYF
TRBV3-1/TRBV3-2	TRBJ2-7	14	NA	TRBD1	TGTGCCAGCAGCCAAGGTAGGGGGCCATACGAGCAGTACTTC	CASSQGRGPYEQYF
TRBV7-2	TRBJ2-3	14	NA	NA	TGTGCCAGCAGCTCTCTACAGGGAACAGATACGCAGTATTTT	CASSSLQGTDTQYF
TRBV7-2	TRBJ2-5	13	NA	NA	TGTGCCAGCAGCTTCGGTCGGGAGCAGACCCAGTACTTC	CASSFGREQTQYF
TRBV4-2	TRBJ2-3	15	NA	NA	TGTGCCAGCAGCCAAGCAGAGCGCCTCACAGATACGCAGTATTTT	CASSQAERLTDTQYF
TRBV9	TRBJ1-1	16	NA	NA	TGTGCCAGCAGCGTAGGCGAGGGCAGGCCTGGGACTGAAGCTTTCTTT	CASSVGEGRPGTEAFF
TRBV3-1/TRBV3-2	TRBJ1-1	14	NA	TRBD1	TGTGCCAGCACCGAGGAGGGGACAGGCACTGAAGCTTTCTTT	CASTEEGTGTEAFF
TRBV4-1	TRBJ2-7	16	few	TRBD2	TGCGCCAGCAGCCACCTCGGGGGGGATCCCTATACCGAGCAGTACTTC	CASSHLGGDPYTEQYF